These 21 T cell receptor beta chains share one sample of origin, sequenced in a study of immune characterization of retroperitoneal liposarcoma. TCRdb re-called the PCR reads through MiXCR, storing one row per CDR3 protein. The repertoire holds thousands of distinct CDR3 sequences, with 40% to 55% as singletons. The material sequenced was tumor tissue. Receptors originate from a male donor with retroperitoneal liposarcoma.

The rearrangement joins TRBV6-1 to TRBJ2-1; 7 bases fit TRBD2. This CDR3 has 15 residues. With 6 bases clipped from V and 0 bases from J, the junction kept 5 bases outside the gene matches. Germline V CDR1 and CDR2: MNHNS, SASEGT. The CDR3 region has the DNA TGTGCCAGCAGGGGAGCGGGAAGCTCCTACAATGAGCAGTTCTTC. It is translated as CASRGAGSSYNEQFF.

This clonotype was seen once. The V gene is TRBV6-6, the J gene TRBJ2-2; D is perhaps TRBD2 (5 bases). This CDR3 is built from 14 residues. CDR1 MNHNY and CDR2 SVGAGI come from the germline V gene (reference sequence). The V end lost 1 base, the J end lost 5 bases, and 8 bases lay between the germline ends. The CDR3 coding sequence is TGTGCCAGCAGTTACTATCGGGGAACCGGGGAGCTGTTTTTT. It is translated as CASSYYRGTGELFF.

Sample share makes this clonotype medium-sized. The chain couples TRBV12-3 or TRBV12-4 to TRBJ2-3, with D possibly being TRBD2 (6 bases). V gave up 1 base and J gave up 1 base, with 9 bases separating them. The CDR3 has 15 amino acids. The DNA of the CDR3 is TGTGCCAGCAGTTTAGGCTGGGGGGGCACAGATACGCAGTATTTT. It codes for CASSLGWGGTDTQYF.

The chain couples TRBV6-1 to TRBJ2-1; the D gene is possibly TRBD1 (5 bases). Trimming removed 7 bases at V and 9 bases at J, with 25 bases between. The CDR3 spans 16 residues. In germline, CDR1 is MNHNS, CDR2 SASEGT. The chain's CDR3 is CASILGPGIGEVEQFF. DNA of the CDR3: TGTGCCAGCATCTTGGGGCCAGGGATTGGAGAGGTTGAGCAGTTCTTC.

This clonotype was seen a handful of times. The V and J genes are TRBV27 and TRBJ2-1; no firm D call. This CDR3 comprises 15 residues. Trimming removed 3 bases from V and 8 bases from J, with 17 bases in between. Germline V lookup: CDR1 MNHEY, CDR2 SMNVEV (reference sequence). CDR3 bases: TGTGCCAGCAGTTTCTCTGGTTCTCATGCGGATGAGCAGTTCTTC. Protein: CASSFSGSHADEQFF.

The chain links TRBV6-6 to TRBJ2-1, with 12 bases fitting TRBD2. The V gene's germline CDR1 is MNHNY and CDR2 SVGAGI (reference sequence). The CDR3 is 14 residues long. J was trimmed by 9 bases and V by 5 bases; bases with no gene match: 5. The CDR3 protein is CASSLAGGPSEQFF. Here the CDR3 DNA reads TGTGCCAGCAGTCTAGCGGGGGGGCCGAGTGAGCAGTTCTTC.

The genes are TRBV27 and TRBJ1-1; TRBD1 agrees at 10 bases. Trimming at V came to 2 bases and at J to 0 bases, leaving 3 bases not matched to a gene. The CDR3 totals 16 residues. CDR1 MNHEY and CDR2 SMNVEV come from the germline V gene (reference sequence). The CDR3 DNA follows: TGTGCCAGCAGTTTACATGGGACAGGGGTGAACACTGAAGCTTTCTTT. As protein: CASSLHGTGVNTEAFF.

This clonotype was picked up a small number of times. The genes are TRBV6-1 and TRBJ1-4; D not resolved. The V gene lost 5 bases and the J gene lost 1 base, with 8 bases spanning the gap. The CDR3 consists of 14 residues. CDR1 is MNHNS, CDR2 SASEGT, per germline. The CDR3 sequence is CASSYAGTNEKLFF. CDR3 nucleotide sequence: TGTGCCAGCAGTTATGCGGGAACTAATGAAAAACTGTTTTTT.

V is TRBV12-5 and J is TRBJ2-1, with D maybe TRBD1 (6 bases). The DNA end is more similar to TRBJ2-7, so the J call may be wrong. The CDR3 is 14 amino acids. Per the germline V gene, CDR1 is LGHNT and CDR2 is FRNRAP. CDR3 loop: CASGLSGRGSEQYF. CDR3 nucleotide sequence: TGTGCTAGTGGTTTATCGGGAAGGGGGAGTGAGCAGTACTTC.

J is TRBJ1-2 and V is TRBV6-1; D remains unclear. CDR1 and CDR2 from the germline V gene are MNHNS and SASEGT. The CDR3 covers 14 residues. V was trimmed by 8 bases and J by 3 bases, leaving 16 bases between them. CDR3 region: CASGGRGRDYGYTF. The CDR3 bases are TGTGCCAGCGGTGGGCGGGGAAGAGACTATGGCTACACCTTC.

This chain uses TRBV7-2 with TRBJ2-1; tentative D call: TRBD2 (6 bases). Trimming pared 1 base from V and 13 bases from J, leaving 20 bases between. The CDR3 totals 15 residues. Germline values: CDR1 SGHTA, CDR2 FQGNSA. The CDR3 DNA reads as TGTGCCAGCAGCTTAGATCCTAGGGGAGGTGAGACCCAGTTCTTC. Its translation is CASSLDPRGGETQFF.

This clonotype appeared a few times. Written as DNA, the CDR3 is TGTGCCAGCAGCTTAGTCCTTTCTAGGGCCAACTATGAGCAGTTCTTC. Translation: CASSLVLSRANYEQFF. The V gene is TRBV7-9, the J gene TRBJ2-1; D unclear. V dropped 1 base and J dropped 8 bases, with 18 bases sitting between them. The CDR3 loop spans 16 amino acids. Germline-derived CDR1 and CDR2 are SEHNR and FQNEAQ (reference sequence).

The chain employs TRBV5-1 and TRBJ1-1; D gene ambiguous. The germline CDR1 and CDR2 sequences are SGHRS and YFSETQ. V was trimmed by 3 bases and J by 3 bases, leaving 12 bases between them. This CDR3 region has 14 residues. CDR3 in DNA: TGCGCCAGCAGCTCCCAAGTGGGAGACACTGAAGCTTTCTTT. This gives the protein CASSSQVGDTEAFF.

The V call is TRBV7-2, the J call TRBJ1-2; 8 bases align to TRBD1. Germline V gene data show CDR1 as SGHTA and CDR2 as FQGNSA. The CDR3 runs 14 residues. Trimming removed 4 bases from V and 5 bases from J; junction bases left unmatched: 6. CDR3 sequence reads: CASSWDRRRYGYTF. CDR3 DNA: TGTGCCAGCAGCTGGGACAGGCGTCGATATGGCTACACCTTC.

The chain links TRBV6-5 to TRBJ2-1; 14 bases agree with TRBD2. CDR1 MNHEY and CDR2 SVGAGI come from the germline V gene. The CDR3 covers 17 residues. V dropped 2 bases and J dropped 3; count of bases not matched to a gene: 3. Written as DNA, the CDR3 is TGTGCCAGCAGTTACCCGGGACTAGCGGGAGACTACAATGAGCAGTTCTTC. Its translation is CASSYPGLAGDYNEQFF.

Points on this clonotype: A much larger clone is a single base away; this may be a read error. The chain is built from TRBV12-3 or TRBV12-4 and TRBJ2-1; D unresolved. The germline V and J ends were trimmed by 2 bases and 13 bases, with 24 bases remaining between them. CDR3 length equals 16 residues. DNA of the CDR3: TGTGCCAGCAGTTTATCTCCTCTTCCCCAAGTAGTCATTCAGTTCTTC. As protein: CASSLSPLPQVVIQFF.

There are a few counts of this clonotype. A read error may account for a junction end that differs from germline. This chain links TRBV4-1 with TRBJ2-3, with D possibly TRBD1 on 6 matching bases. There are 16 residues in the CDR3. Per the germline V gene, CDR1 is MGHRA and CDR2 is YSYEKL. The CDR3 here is CASSQDWPGGTDTQYF. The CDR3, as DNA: TGTGCCAGCAGCCAAGATTGGCCAGGGGGCACAGATACGCAGTATTTT.

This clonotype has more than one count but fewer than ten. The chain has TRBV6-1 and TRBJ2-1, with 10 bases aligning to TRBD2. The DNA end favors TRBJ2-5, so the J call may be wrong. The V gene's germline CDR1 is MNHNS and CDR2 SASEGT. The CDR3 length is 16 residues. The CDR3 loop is CASSLTVAGGQETQYF. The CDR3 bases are TGTGCCAGCAGTTTGACCGTAGCGGGGGGACAAGAGACCCAGTACTTC.

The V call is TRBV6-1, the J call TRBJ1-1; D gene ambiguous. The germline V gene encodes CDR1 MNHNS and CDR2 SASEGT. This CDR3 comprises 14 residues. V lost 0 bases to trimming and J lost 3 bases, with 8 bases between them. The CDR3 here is CASSEAGQYTEAFF. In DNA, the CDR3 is TGTGCCAGCAGTGAAGCAGGCCAGTACACTGAAGCTTTCTTT.

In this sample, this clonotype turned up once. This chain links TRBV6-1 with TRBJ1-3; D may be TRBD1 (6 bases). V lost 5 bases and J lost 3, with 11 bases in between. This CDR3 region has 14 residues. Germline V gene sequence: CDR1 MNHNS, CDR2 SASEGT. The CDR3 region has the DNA TGTGCCAGCAGTTCCGACAGGAGTGGAAACACCATATATTTT. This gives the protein CASSSDRSGNTIYF.

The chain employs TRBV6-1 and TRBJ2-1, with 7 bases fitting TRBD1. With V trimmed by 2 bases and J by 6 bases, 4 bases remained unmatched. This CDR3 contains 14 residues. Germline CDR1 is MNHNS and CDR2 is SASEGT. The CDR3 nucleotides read TGTGCCAGCAGTGAATATGGGACAGTCAATGAGCAGTTCTTC. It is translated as CASSEYGTVNEQFF.